The sequence of this T cell receptor beta chain was determined in a study of shared clonotypes between healthy human individuals. Across the study: The donor group consisted of two women and a few men, aged 18 to 49. General observations from the study: The study drew on few donors, limiting represented genetic and exposure-history diversity. Sharing across four donors was highest in naive CD4 (approximately 5%) and lowest in memory CD8 (0.4%).

The CDR3 totals 14 residues. The V and J ends lost 1 base and 2 bases respectively, with 8 bases between them. CDR1 is KGHSH and CDR2 is LQKENI in the germline V gene. A note on this clone: Its specificity is not known. Additional DNA sequences in this sample encode the identical CDR3.

Researchers ran the assay at a deep level. This table comes from immunoSEQ multiplex PCR, and its TCRdb copy is limited to in-frame clones, with some not included. The repertoire consists of roughly 2.2 million clones, with around 92% occurring once and the leading ten covering approximately 0.4%. The chain uses TRBV18 and TRBJ2-5, with D unclear. The sequence came from a man between 18 and 29 years old in good health. Some clones in this sample may be carry-over from other donors' samples. The source material was naive CD4+ T cells from PBMCs. As to subset: CD45RA+ positively selected. CDR3 coding DNA: TGTGCCAGCTCACCACAGGCTAGTCAAGAGACCCAGTACTTC. Protein product: CASSPQASQETQYF.